Presented here are 26 T cell receptor beta chains from one specimen sequenced in a study of control samples from healthy donors and cancer patients. Profiling relied on immunoSEQ multiplex PCR, and the TCRdb table lists in-frame clones only, not all of them. In the table there are 50,000 to 70,000 clones, roughly 95% of which are singletons. Sequencing used blood. The origin of the receptors is a woman aged 18-35 years in good health.

This clone was counted once. J is TRBJ1-4 and V is TRBV6-5; D ambiguous. Germline V gene lookup returns CDR1 MNHEY and CDR2 SVGAGI. This CDR3 is 15 amino acids long. V lost 0 bases and J 5 bases, leaving 10 bases between the germline ends. The CDR3 sequence is CASSYSGLINEKLFF. The CDR3 DNA reads TGTGCCAGCAGTTACTCCGGACTGATAAATGAAAAACTGTTTTTT.

The chain has TRBV4-1 and TRBJ1-5, with a tentative D call TRBD1 (5 bases). The germline V gene encodes CDR1 MGHRA and CDR2 YSYEKL. The CDR3 has 15 residues. V was pared by 2 bases and J by 3 bases, with 11 bases between. The CDR3 coding sequence is TGCGCCAGCAGCCAACAGGGAGGTCCCAATCAGCCCCAGCATTTT. Amino acids: CASSQQGGPNQPQHF.

The chain recombines TRBV2 with TRBJ1-5, with D uncertain. Germline V gene data show CDR1 as SNHLY and CDR2 as FYNNEI. The CDR3 consists of 13 residues. Trimming left V 2 bases short and J 4 bases short, with 6 bases between. The CDR3 protein is CASSERWNQPQHF. The CDR3 DNA follows: TGTGCCAGCAGTGAAAGGTGGAATCAGCCCCAGCATTTT.

V gene TRBV20-1 combines with J gene TRBJ1-2; D not resolved. V dropped 3 bases and J dropped 5 bases, with 22 bases sitting between them. CDR3 length: 16 residues. Germline-derived CDR1 and CDR2 are DFQATT and SNEGSKA (reference sequence). The CDR3 nucleotides are TGCAGTGCTAGTAGGCTCCTCAGGAGGTCCGGATATGGCTACACCTTC. Translation: CSASRLLRRSGYGYTF.

DNA for the CDR3: TGTGCCAGTAGTAAGGGGGCGAACACTGAAGCTTTCTTT. It specifies CASSKGANTEAFF. The V call is TRBV19, the J call TRBJ1-1, with 7 positions matching TRBD1. This CDR3 is built from 13 residues. CDR1 is LNHDA and CDR2 is SQIVND in the germline V gene (reference sequence). With V trimmed by 4 bases and J by 1 base, 0 bases remained unmatched.

The J gene is TRBJ1-2, the V gene TRBV9; weak D call: TRBD1 (5 bases). The CDR3 is made up of 14 amino acids. CDR1 and CDR2 from the germline V gene are SGDLS and YYNGEE. V was pared by 4 bases and J by 4 bases, with 14 bases between. CDR3 DNA sequence: TGTGCCAGCAGCTCCCACGGGGGGATCTATGGCTACACCTTC. Amino acids: CASSSHGGIYGYTF.

V gene TRBV19 combines with J gene TRBJ2-5; TRBD1 agrees at 7 bases. With V trimmed by 4 bases and J by 4 bases, 9 bases remained unmatched. The CDR3 spans 15 residues. The germline V gene encodes CDR1 LNHDA and CDR2 SQIVND (reference sequence). DNA of the CDR3: TGTGCCAGTAGTACCCATCCGCGACAGGGAGAGACCCAGTACTTC. Protein: CASSTHPRQGETQYF.

This clone was observed a handful of times. The V gene is TRBV2, the J gene TRBJ1-4, with TRBD1 as a possible D gene (5 bases). V was cut by 4 bases and J by 11 bases, with 17 bases left in between. This CDR3 is 14 amino acids long. CDR1 and CDR2 from the germline V gene are SNHLY and FYNNEI. CDR3 region: CASSVGQGGEKLFF. For the CDR3, the DNA is TGTGCCAGCAGTGTGGGGCAGGGAGGGGAGAAACTGTTTTTT.

This clone was seen once. This chain joins TRBV28 and TRBJ2-7; 7 bases are a match to TRBD1. Looked up from germline, CDR1 is MDHEN and CDR2 is SYDVKM. Trimming removed 1 base from V and 0 bases from J; junction bases left unmatched: 6. This CDR3 region has 16 residues. CDR3 in amino acids: CASSLSTGMSSYEQYF. As DNA, the CDR3 is TGTGCCAGCAGTTTATCGACAGGGATGAGCTCCTACGAGCAGTACTTC.

In this sample, this clone is medium-sized. In DNA, the CDR3 is TGTGCCAGCACCCTTAATCCCAGGGGTCACGAAGCCTTCTATGGCTACACCTTC. Translated: CASTLNPRGHEAFYGYTF. The chain recombines TRBV11-3 with TRBJ1-2; D is perhaps TRBD1 (6 bases). Trimming took off 7 bases at V and 4 bases at J, with 28 bases between the two ends. This CDR3 is built from 18 residues. Germline assignment: CDR1 SGHNT and CDR2 YENEEA.

The V and J genes are TRBV13 and TRBJ2-7, with a possible D match to TRBD2 (6 bases). V dropped 5 bases and J dropped 1 base, with 15 bases sitting between them. Germline CDR1 is PRHDT and CDR2 is FYEKMQ (reference sequence). The CDR3 runs 15 residues. CDR3 residues: CASSAGLTNSYEQYF. CDR3 sequence (DNA): TGTGCCAGCAGCGCCGGACTAACGAATTCCTACGAGCAGTACTTC.

This sequence joins TRBV19 and TRBJ1-5, with D possibly TRBD1 on 5 matching bases. The length of the CDR3 is 16 residues. The germline V gene encodes CDR1 LNHDA and CDR2 SQIVND (reference sequence). Deletions cut 2 bases from V and 2 bases from J, with 13 bases between. As DNA, the CDR3 is TGTGCCAGTAGTATATCCACGGGGGTAGGCAATCAGCCCCAGCATTTT. It is translated as CASSISTGVGNQPQHF.

The V and J genes are TRBV7-2 and TRBJ1-1; D is ambiguous. The V gene's germline CDR1 is SGHTA and CDR2 FQGNSA. V lost 0 bases and J lost 5, with 7 bases in between. The CDR3 totals 13 residues. CDR3 DNA: TGTGCCAGCAGCTTAGCCGCGGGGACTGAAGCTTTCTTT. It yields the protein CASSLAAGTEAFF.

The chain joins TRBV27 to TRBJ1-1, with a weak D call TRBD1 (5 bases). V dropped 4 bases and J dropped 6 bases, with 18 bases sitting between them. This CDR3 is built from 15 residues. Germline-derived CDR1 and CDR2 are MNHEY and SMNVEV (reference sequence). CDR3 sequence: CASSSGGRVRAEAFF. The DNA for the CDR3 is TGTGCCAGCAGTTCTGGGGGTCGGGTTCGGGCTGAAGCTTTCTTT.

The rearrangement links TRBV11-2 to TRBJ2-5, with D possibly matching TRBD1 (6 bases). Trimming pared 0 bases from V and 1 base from J, leaving 9 bases between. The CDR3 runs to 15 residues. Germline CDR1 reads SGHAT; CDR2 reads FQNNGV. CDR3 region: CASSLEATGQETQYF. DNA for the CDR3: TGTGCCAGCAGCTTAGAAGCGACAGGCCAAGAGACCCAGTACTTC.

V and J are TRBV5-1 and TRBJ1-1; D is unresolved. Germline V gene sequence: CDR1 SGHRS, CDR2 YFSETQ. The CDR3 loop spans 14 amino acids. V was pared by 1 base and J by 1 base, with 8 bases between. The CDR3 loop reads CASSLPKGNTEAFF. The CDR3, as DNA: TGCGCCAGCAGCTTGCCGAAGGGGAACACTGAAGCTTTCTTT.

The chain couples TRBV5-1 to TRBJ2-5; D is perhaps TRBD2 (5 bases). This CDR3 is 18 amino acids long. V lost 0 bases to trimming and J lost 4 bases, with 22 bases between them. Germline loops: CDR1 SGHRS, CDR2 YFSETQ. DNA of the CDR3: TGCGCCAGCAGCTTGGCGGTGGAGGTTCCCCTCCCCGCAGAGACCCAGTACTTC. Translated: CASSLAVEVPLPAETQYF.

The V and J genes are TRBV19 and TRBJ1-2; no clear D. Germline CDR1 and CDR2: LNHDA and SQIVND (reference sequence). The CDR3 loop spans 11 amino acids. V lost 3 bases and J 10 bases, leaving 9 bases between the germline ends. The CDR3 loop reads CASSISEVYTF. CDR3 bases: TGTGCCAGTAGTATCTCGGAAGTCTACACCTTC.

V gene TRBV6-2 or TRBV6-3 combines with J gene TRBJ2-1, with D possibly called TRBD1 or TRBD2 (5 bases each). Germline V gene sequence: CDR1 MNHEY, CDR2 SVGEGT. V dropped 5 bases and J dropped 0 bases, with 8 bases sitting between them. The CDR3 runs 14 residues. The CDR3 sequence: CASSAGSSYNEQFF. The CDR3 DNA reads TGTGCCAGCAGTGCAGGGAGCTCCTACAATGAGCAGTTCTTC.

The V gene is TRBV5-6, the J gene TRBJ2-7; TRBD1 aligns across 11 bases. Trimming at V came to 4 bases and at J to 2 bases, leaving 2 bases not matched to a gene. The germline V gene has CDR1 SGHDT and CDR2 YYEEEE. This CDR3 is built from 14 residues. The CDR3, as DNA: TGTGCCAGCAGCGCGGGACAGGGGGCCTACGAGCAGTACTTC. It codes for CASSAGQGAYEQYF.

The chain uses TRBV28 and TRBJ2-7, with D possibly being TRBD1 (5 bases). CDR1 and CDR2 from the germline V gene are MDHEN and SYDVKM. V gave up 1 base and J gave up 5 bases, with 15 bases separating them. CDR3 length: 15 residues. Here the CDR3 DNA reads TGTGCCAGCAGTTTATTCGGTGCAGGGTCCCACGAGCAGTACTTC. As protein: CASSLFGAGSHEQYF.

This chain joins TRBV3-1 (or the pseudogene TRBV3-2) and TRBJ2-7; 7 bases are shared with TRBD1. Germline V gene sequence: CDR1 LGHDT, CDR2 YNNKEL (reference sequence). The CDR3 runs 14 residues. The junction had 8 bases not matched to a gene; V was cut back by 4 bases and J by 5 bases. The CDR3 is CASSPRQGVHEQYF. CDR3 DNA sequence: TGTGCCAGCAGCCCAAGGCAGGGGGTCCACGAGCAGTACTTC.

The rearrangement uses TRBV2 and TRBJ2-5; 11 positions agree with TRBD1. CDR1 SNHLY and CDR2 FYNNEI come from the germline V gene. The J segment lost 5 bases and the V segment lost 6 bases, leaving 8 bases of the junction unmatched. The CDR3 loop spans 15 amino acids. Here the CDR3 reads CASRGDRGSQETQYF. DNA of the CDR3: TGTGCCAGCAGGGGGGACAGGGGGAGTCAGGAGACCCAGTACTTC.

This clone appeared once. V is TRBV5-5 and J is TRBJ1-2; 7 bases fit TRBD1. V lost 4 bases and J lost 4; bases outside the gene matches: 4. Germline V gene lookup returns CDR1 SGHKS and CDR2 YYEKEE (reference sequence). This CDR3 has 13 amino acids. CDR3 protein: CASSPGQIYGYTF. Written as DNA, the CDR3 is TGTGCCAGCAGCCCGGGACAGATCTATGGCTACACCTTC.

The chain uses TRBV5-4 and TRBJ1-6; D gene uncertain. In germline, CDR1 is SGHNT, CDR2 YYREEE (reference sequence). Trimming took 0 bases from V and 8 from J, leaving 12 bases between them. The CDR3 loop spans 15 amino acids. The chain's CDR3 is CASSLVAGKDSPLHF. The CDR3 nucleotides read TGTGCCAGCAGCTTGGTGGCGGGGAAAGATTCACCCCTCCACTTT.

The J gene is TRBJ1-2, the V gene TRBV4-2; TRBD1 matches 9 bases. The CDR3 consists of 18 residues. Germline CDR1 reads LGHNA; CDR2 reads YNFKEQ. The trim removed 1 base at V and 7 bases at J, leaving 16 bases unmatched. CDR3 DNA sequence: TGTGCCAGCAGCCAAGTCCCACTATACACAGGGGGCGACTCTGGCTACACCTTC. Its protein is CASSQVPLYTGGDSGYTF.